This T cell receptor beta chain was recovered during a study of blood T cell repertoires in COVID-19. Study-wide context: PBMCs, B-cell-depleted T cells, or T cells provided the cDNA or gDNA that made up the material.

Repertoires were generated with immunoSEQ multiplex PCR, while TCRdb's copy carries only in-frame clones and drops some. Found here are 150,000 to 200,000 clones, 90% of them singletons; the top ten hold less than 0.7%. The germline V gene has CDR1 MDHEN and CDR2 SYDVKM. V lost 8 bases and J 7 bases, leaving 18 bases between the germline ends. This CDR3 contains 13 residues. The chain links TRBV28 to TRBJ2-7; tentatively, D is TRBD2 (5 bases). The specimen sequenced was peripheral blood. The TCR sequence derives from a man aged 50 or older with acute or convalescent COVID-19. CDR3 sequence reads: CASQVNRGGEQYF. The DNA of the CDR3 is TGTGCCAGCCAAGTCAACCGGGGTGGGGAGCAGTACTTC.